These T cell receptor beta chains were read from a single sample in a study of cytomegalovirus exposure and HLA in healthy donors. Sequenced by immunoSEQ multiplex PCR; TCRdb stores in-frame clones only, minus some. The top ten hold roughly 9.7% of the sample, which has approximately 150,000 clones, approximately 84% seen once. Sequencing was carried out using PBMCs. The receptor source for this set is a woman in her sixties or seventies in good health and CMV-seropositive. CDR3s include the opening cysteine and the closing phenylalanine or tryptophan. D genes are given only for firm matches. Size tells how often a clone was seen (once, few, many) or the class of an expanded clone, and some rows leave it out.

D	size	V	J	CDR3	DNA
TRBD1	-	TRBV19	TRBJ1-1	CASGQGVYMNTEAFF	TGTGCCAGTGGGCAGGGGGTGTACATGAACACTGAAGCTTTCTTT
TRBD1	-	TRBV4-2	TRBJ2-7	CASSQEGTGTPYEQYF	TGTGCCAGCAGCCAAGAAGGGACAGGGACTCCCTACGAGCAGTACTTC
-	-	TRBV6-4	TRBJ2-4	CASSAPRRYGAKNIQYF	TGTGCCAGCAGTGCCCCTCGGAGGTATGGGGCCAAAAACATTCAGTACTTC
TRBD1	-	TRBV6-6	TRBJ2-7	CASKKPGQGSHEQYF	TGTGCCAGCAAGAAACCGGGACAGGGCAGCCACGAGCAGTACTTC
-	-	TRBV28	TRBJ2-7	CASRTGSSYEQYF	TGTGCCAGCAGGACCGGGAGCTCCTACGAGCAGTACTTC
-	once	TRBV30	TRBJ1-6	CAWSVLDSGNSPLHF	TGTGCCTGGAGTGTACTCGACAGTGGGAATTCACCCCTCCACTTT
TRBD1	few	TRBV4-1	TRBJ2-1	CASSYGTGEQFF	TGCGCCAGCAGCTACGGGACAGGTGAGCAGTTCTTC
TRBD2	-	TRBV5-1	TRBJ2-3	CASSPTSGWGGPTDTQYF	TGCGCCAGCAGCCCTACTAGCGGGTGGGGGGGGCCCACAGATACGCAGTATTTT
-	-	TRBV9	TRBJ2-7	CASSVIGGREQYF	TGTGCCAGCAGCGTAATTGGCGGAAGGGAGCAGTACTTC
TRBD1	-	TRBV4-3	TRBJ2-1	CASSQEDRGDEQFF	TGCGCCAGCAGCCAAGAAGACAGGGGGGATGAGCAGTTCTTC
TRBD1	once	TRBV2	TRBJ1-5	CASSGQGSSNQPQHF	TGTGCCAGCAGTGGACAGGGTTCAAGCAATCAGCCCCAGCATTTT
TRBD1	-	TRBV7-9	TRBJ2-7	CASSLGTVPDEQYF	TGTGCCAGCAGCTTGGGGACAGTGCCAGACGAGCAGTACTTC
TRBD2	-	TRBV28	TRBJ2-6	CASSFIGGGGLAGESGANVLTF	TGTGCCAGCAGTTTTATCGGCGGGGGAGGACTAGCGGGAGAAAGTGGGGCCAACGTCCTGACTTTC
TRBD1	-	TRBV4-3	TRBJ2-5	CASSQGPGQGQETQYF	TGCGCCAGCAGCCAAGGACCGGGACAGGGACAAGAGACCCAGTACTTC
-	-	TRBV5-4	TRBJ2-7	CASSPMAGPSYEQYF	TGTGCCAGCAGCCCCATGGCGGGGCCCTCCTACGAGCAGTACTTC
-	-	TRBV28	TRBJ1-3	CASTLAVIGNTIYF	TGTGCCAGCACCTTAGCGGTAATCGGGAACACCATATATTTT
-	-	TRBV30	TRBJ2-7	CAWSPGSYEQYF	TGTGCCTGGAGTCCGGGATCCTACGAGCAGTACTTC
TRBD2	-	TRBV28	TRBJ2-7	CASRRLAGALAYEQYF	TGTGCCAGCAGACGACTAGCGGGAGCCCTCGCCTACGAGCAGTACTTC
-	-	TRBV7-9	TRBJ2-7	CASSSSSYEQYF	TGTGCCAGCAGTTCGAGCTCCTACGAGCAGTACTTC
TRBD2	-	TRBV28	TRBJ2-2	CASSFISAGGLTGELFF	TGTGCCAGCAGTTTTATCTCGGCGGGAGGGCTCACCGGGGAGCTGTTTTTT
-	-	TRBV10-3	TRBJ2-1	CAIRGSASNEQFF	TGTGCCATCAGGGGGAGCGCCTCCAATGAGCAGTTCTTC
-	-	TRBV19	TRBJ1-5	CASVSGSNQPQHF	TGTGCCAGTGTTTCAGGTAGCAATCAGCCCCAGCATTTT
TRBD1	-	TRBV27	TRBJ1-1	CASSPTGGGTEAFF	TGTGCCAGCAGTCCCACAGGGGGCGGAACTGAAGCTTTCTTT
-	few	TRBV4-1	TRBJ2-7	CASSQGTPRRGHSYEQYF	TGCGCCAGCAGCCAAGGGACCCCCAGGAGGGGCCACTCCTACGAGCAGTACTTC
TRBD2	-	TRBV27	TRBJ2-7	CASSLRPSGARAYEQYF	TGTGCCAGCAGTTTAAGGCCTAGCGGGGCTCGGGCCTACGAGCAGTACTTC
-	-	TRBV23-1	TRBJ2-3	CASPRRYF	TGCGCCAGCCCTCGGAGGTATTTT
-	-	TRBV9	TRBJ2-7	CASSPSQGYEQYF	TGTGCCAGCAGCCCCTCGCAGGGATACGAGCAGTACTTC
-	-	TRBV29-1	TRBJ2-3	CSVVLAGATDTQYF	TGCAGCGTTGTGCTGGCAGGGGCGACAGATACGCAGTATTTT
TRBD1	-	TRBV4-3	TRBJ2-2	CASSRDRGGPGELFF	TGCGCCAGCAGCCGGGACAGGGGGGGTCCCGGGGAGCTGTTTTTT
-	-	TRBV2	TRBJ1-4	CASSDLREAVGEKLFF	TGTGCCAGCAGCGACCTCCGAGAGGCCGTTGGGGAAAAACTGTTTTTT
TRBD1	-	TRBV19	TRBJ1-3	CATSRGQTGNTIYF	TGTGCCACATCCAGGGGGCAAACTGGAAACACCATATATTTT
TRBD1	-	TRBV28	TRBJ1-4	CASIHIRGTNEKLFF	TGTGCCAGCATCCACATCAGGGGGACTAATGAAAAACTGTTTTTT
-	-	TRBV9	TRBJ2-7	CASSVGSGSYEQYF	TGTGCCAGCAGCGTAGGAAGCGGCTCCTACGAGCAGTACTTC
TRBD2	-	TRBV7-9	TRBJ2-7	CASSLERGRVSYEQYF	TGTGCCAGCAGCTTAGAACGCGGGAGAGTATCCTACGAGCAGTACTTC
-	few	TRBV11-3	TRBJ1-1	CASSRTRPTFRGMNTEAFF	TGTGCCAGCAGCCGCACCCGCCCGACGTTTAGGGGTATGAACACTGAAGCTTTCTTT
-	-	TRBV27	TRBJ1-1	CASSSGGTEAFF	TGTGCCAGCAGTTCCGGGGGCACTGAAGCTTTCTTT
TRBD1	-	TRBV2	TRBJ1-4	CASSASGGINEKLFF	TGTGCCAGCAGTGCCTCAGGGGGTATTAATGAAAAACTGTTTTTT
TRBD1	few	TRBV5-4	TRBJ2-7	CASSSPGGQRPYEQYF	TGTGCCAGCAGCTCGCCTGGGGGACAGAGACCCTACGAGCAGTACTTC
-	-	TRBV6-6	TRBJ1-6	CASSYGNFSPLHF	TGTGCCAGCAGTTACGGTAACTTTTCACCCCTCCACTTT
-	-	TRBV19	TRBJ2-1	CASSSSLGLSSYNEQFF	TGTGCCAGTAGTTCCTCCCTTGGGCTAAGCTCCTACAATGAGCAGTTCTTC
TRBD2	-	TRBV2	TRBJ2-7	CASRRTSGRNFNSYEQYF	TGTGCCAGCAGACGGACTAGCGGGAGGAACTTCAACTCCTACGAGCAGTACTTC
-	-	TRBV28	TRBJ1-1	CASSPPGAPRGTEAFF	TGTGCCAGCAGTCCCCCAGGGGCTCCTCGGGGCACTGAAGCTTTCTTT
-	-	TRBV18	TRBJ2-7	CASSPGGTASGYEQYF	TGTGCCAGCTCACCGGGCGGGACAGCCTCGGGCTACGAGCAGTACTTC
TRBD1	-	TRBV10-3	TRBJ1-4	CAISDLDRGRWGQEKLFF	TGTGCCATCAGTGATCTGGACAGGGGGCGTTGGGGTCAGGAAAAACTGTTTTTT
-	-	TRBV28	TRBJ2-7	CASSSTTDSYEQYF	TGTGCCAGCAGTTCAACGACGGACAGCTACGAGCAGTACTTC
-	few	TRBV2	TRBJ2-6	CASSEFAYGANVLTF	TGTGCCAGCAGTGAATTTGCGTATGGGGCCAACGTCCTGACTTTC
-	few	TRBV4-3	TRBJ1-1	CASSQDWGFEGHMNTEAFF	TGCGCCAGCAGCCAAGATTGGGGGTTCGAGGGACACATGAACACTGAAGCTTTCTTT
TRBD1	-	TRBV7-8	TRBJ2-5	CASSLDREETQYF	TGTGCCAGCAGTCTTGACAGGGAGGAGACCCAGTACTTC
TRBD1	-	TRBV27	TRBJ2-2	CASRPTGPGELFF	TGTGCCAGCAGGCCGACAGGGCCCGGGGAGCTGTTTTTT
-	-	TRBV4-3	TRBJ1-5	CASSQDGRSNQPQHF	TGCGCCAGCAGCCAAGACGGTCGGAGCAATCAGCCCCAGCATTTT
TRBD2	-	TRBV30	TRBJ2-7	CAWSISGKAGQYF	TGTGCCTGGAGTATTAGCGGGAAAGCCGGGCAGTACTTC
-	-	TRBV7-9	TRBJ2-5	CASSFSGGGPMGETQYF	TGTGCCAGCAGCTTTTCCGGGGGAGGCCCTATGGGAGAGACCCAGTACTTC
-	-	TRBV7-2	TRBJ2-3	CASSYPGADTQYF	TGTGCCAGCAGCTACCCGGGGGCAGATACGCAGTATTTT
-	-	TRBV18	TRBJ2-3	CASSPSSTDTQYF	TGTGCCAGCTCACCTTCGAGCACAGATACGCAGTATTTT
-	-	TRBV2	TRBJ1-5	CASSGLGEGIRPQHF	TGTGCCAGCAGTGGGTTAGGGGAGGGTATCAGGCCCCAGCATTTT
-	-	TRBV4-3	TRBJ1-1	CASRRGRGGSEAFF	TGCGCCAGCAGGCGAGGGCGGGGTGGGAGTGAAGCTTTCTTT